The rows below give T cell receptor beta chains drawn from one sample of a study of control samples from healthy donors and cancer patients. Libraries were prepared by immunoSEQ multiplex PCR; TCRdb keeps only in-frame clonotypes and omits some of them. The data show 93,000 or so clones, about 89% seen once. Sequenced material: PBMCs. These receptors came from a man between 60 and 70 years old with lung cancer. Both conserved end residues are part of each CDR3. A D gene is named only where the DNA matches it firmly. Expanded clones are given a class, and other clones once, few, many or no size at all.

TRBD2	TRBV9	TRBJ2-5	.	TGTGCCAGCAGCGTAGAGGCTAGCGGGGGGGCAGAGACCCAGTACTTC	CASSVEASGGAETQYF
.	TRBV5-1	TRBJ1-1	.	TGCGCCAGCAGCTTGGGCGGGGTGAACACTGAAGCTTTCTTT	CASSLGGVNTEAFF
TRBD2	TRBV4-1	TRBJ2-5	once	TGCGCCAGCAGCCCCCTACTAGCGGGGGCCTTTCAAGAGACCCAGTACTTC	CASSPLLAGAFQETQYF
.	TRBV5-1	TRBJ1-6	few	TGCGCCAGCAGCTTCGGGAATAATTCACCCCTCCACTTT	CASSFGNNSPLHF
TRBD1	TRBV24-1	TRBJ2-1	.	TGTGCCACCAGTGACCCGGGACAGTCCGCCTCTAATGAGCAGTTCTTC	CATSDPGQSASNEQFF
TRBD1	TRBV27	TRBJ1-1	.	TGTGCCAGCAGACAGGGGGGCGAGAACACTGAAGCTTTCTTT	CASRQGGENTEAFF
.	TRBV9	TRBJ1-1	.	TGTGCCAGCAGCGTAGAAATCGGCATGAACACTGAAGCTTTCTTT	CASSVEIGMNTEAFF
.	TRBV2	TRBJ1-1	.	TGTGCCAGCAGTGAAGCGGAGGGGATGAACACTGAAGCTTTCTTT	CASSEAEGMNTEAFF
.	TRBV7-9	TRBJ2-2	.	TGTGCCAGCAGCTTATTTAGCGGACTCACCGGGGAGCTGTTTTTT	CASSLFSGLTGELFF
.	TRBV27	TRBJ1-1	.	TGTGCCAGCAGGACGCACGGCTCGAACACTGAAGCTTTCTTT	CASRTHGSNTEAFF
TRBD1	TRBV3-1/TRBV3-2	TRBJ1-1	.	TGTGCCAGCAGCCCCTGGACAGGTCAACAAACAAACACTGAAGCTTTCTTT	CASSPWTGQQTNTEAFF
.	TRBV3-1/TRBV3-2	TRBJ1-2	.	TGTGCCAGCAGCCCGCGCGGGGCCTATGGCTACACCTTC	CASSPRGAYGYTF
TRBD2	TRBV5-1	TRBJ2-1	.	TGCGCCAGCAGCTTCACGACTAGCGGGGTGGGGAATGAGCAGTTCTTC	CASSFTTSGVGNEQFF
.	TRBV5-4	TRBJ2-7	.	TGTGCCAGCAGCTCGGGAGCGGTAGCCTACGAGCAGTACTTC	CASSSGAVAYEQYF
.	TRBV5-1	TRBJ1-2	.	TGCGCCAGCAGCTTACCAGGGAACTACACCTTC	CASSLPGNYTF
TRBD2	TRBV7-3	TRBJ2-2	.	TGTGCCAGCAGCCCGAGCGGGGGGAACACCGGGGAGCTGTTTTTT	CASSPSGGNTGELFF
.	TRBV7-9	TRBJ1-1	.	TGTGCCAGCAGCTTATTGCCAGAAGAAGCTTTCTTT	CASSLLPEEAFF
.	TRBV5-1	TRBJ2-1	.	TGCGCCAGCAGCTTGGAGGGGGGGTACTCCTACAATGAGCAGTTCTTC	CASSLEGGYSYNEQFF
.	TRBV5-5	TRBJ1-3	.	TGTGCCAGCAGGTCACGGCAGGGAAACACCATATATTTT	CASRSRQGNTIYF
.	TRBV14	TRBJ2-5	.	TGTGCCAGCAGCCTAGGGGAGACCCAGTACTTC	CASSLGETQYF
.	TRBV20-1	TRBJ1-1	.	TGCAGTGCTACCGTCCCTGAAGCTTTCTTT	CSATVPEAFF
.	TRBV7-2	TRBJ1-5	.	TGTGCCAGCAGCCGGGACAATCAGCCCCAGCATTTT	CASSRDNQPQHF
.	TRBV7-9	TRBJ1-1	.	TGTGCCAGCAGCCCCACTTGGGGCACTGAAGCTTTCTTT	CASSPTWGTEAFF
.	TRBV6-5	TRBJ1-1	.	TGTGCCAGCAGTTACTCCTCTGAAGCTTTCTTT	CASSYSSEAFF
TRBD2	TRBV12-5	TRBJ2-1	.	TGTGCTAGTGGTTTGATCCCGGACGGGGGGAGGTGGAATGAGCAGTTCTTC	CASGLIPDGGRWNEQFF
.	TRBV7-3	TRBJ2-2	.	TGTGCCAGCAGCTTAACATATGCCGGGGAGCTGTTTTTT	CASSLTYAGELFF
.	TRBV6-5	TRBJ1-5	few	TGTGCCAGCAGCGATACCCAGGGGAGGCCCCAGCATTTT	CASSDTQGRPQHF
TRBD1	TRBV5-5	TRBJ1-2	.	TGTGCCAGCAGCTTTACGGGACAGGGGGCACTTGGCTACACCTTC	CASSFTGQGALGYTF
.	TRBV6-1	TRBJ1-2	.	TGTGCCAGCAGTGAAGTTACACCGGGGATGATGTACTATGGCTACACCTTC	CASSEVTPGMMYYGYTF
.	TRBV4-1	TRBJ1-6	.	TGCGCCAGCAGCCAAATTTACAGTCTTAATTCACCCCTCCACTTT	CASSQIYSLNSPLHF
TRBD2	TRBV6-5	TRBJ2-3	.	TGTGCCAGCATTTGGGGAGGGGTTCGCACAGATACGCAGTATTTT	CASIWGGVRTDTQYF